Below are 23 T cell receptor beta chains sequenced from a single sample in a study of CD4 T cells in relation to SARS-CoV-2 and coronaviruses. Some clones are missing from TCRdb's copy, which holds only in-frame ones; the method was immunoSEQ multiplex PCR. The sample lists 55,000 to 70,000 clones, 90% to 95% occurring once. CD4+ T cells from unexposed donors were obtained before the COVID-19 pandemic (2011-2018). Input material: naive CD4+ T cells from PBMCs. Subset defined: naive CD4+ T cells isolated by negative enrichment. The receptors shown here come from a human donor in good health.

This sequence joins TRBV11-2 and TRBJ1-2, with D possibly being TRBD1 (6 bases). CDR3 length equals 13 residues. The V gene lost 6 bases and the J gene lost 2 bases, with 10 bases spanning the gap. The germline V gene encodes CDR1 SGHAT and CDR2 FQNNGV. CDR3 coding DNA: TGTGCCAGCAGTCGGGGACAAAACTATGGCTACACCTTC. Residues: CASSRGQNYGYTF.

The rearrangement links TRBV11-2 to TRBJ1-2; a possible D gene is TRBD1 (5 bases). Germline V lookup: CDR1 SGHAT, CDR2 FQNNGV. The CDR3 totals 12 residues. Trimming pared 5 bases from V and 11 bases from J, leaving 15 bases between. The CDR3 DNA is TGTGCCAGCAGCCTCGGGACCCGAAGGTACACCTTC. Its translation: CASSLGTRRYTF.

The gene calls are TRBV7-9 and TRBJ1-1, with unresolved D. The CDR3 has 13 amino acids. V was pared by 5 bases and J by 8 bases, with 15 bases between. In germline, CDR1 is SEHNR, CDR2 FQNEAQ (reference sequence). As DNA, the CDR3 is TGTGCCAGCAGCCCCCCTACACAATTAGAAGCTTTCTTT. It is translated as CASSPPTQLEAFF.

This chain connects TRBV7-9 to TRBJ2-2, with 13 nucleotides matching TRBD2. The trim removed 6 bases at V and 9 bases at J, leaving 4 bases unmatched. The length of the CDR3 is 14 residues. The V gene's germline CDR1 is SEHNR and CDR2 FQNEAQ (reference sequence). The CDR3 region has the DNA TGTGCCAGCAGACGGACTAGCGGGAGCCGGGAGCTGTTTTTT. Residues: CASRRTSGSRELFF. The complete variable domain, with remaining parts taken from reference TRBV7-9 and TRBJ2-2, reads DTGVSQNPRHKITKRGQNVTFRCDPISEHNRLYWYRQTLGQGPEFLTYFQNEAQLEKSRLLSDRFSAERPKGSFSTLEIQRTEQGDSAMYLCASRRTSGSRELFFGEGSRLTVL.

This sequence joins TRBV18 and TRBJ1-4, with a possible D match to TRBD1 (6 bases). The CDR3 spans 15 residues. Germline V CDR1 and CDR2: KGHSH, LQKENI. Trimming cost V 4 bases and J 7 bases, with 16 bases left between them. The CDR3 region has the DNA TGTGCCAGCTCACTCAACAGGGCCGACGGTGAAAAACTGTTTTTT. The encoded protein is CASSLNRADGEKLFF.

This clone came up once. CDR3 sequence reads: CASSLSGGSNQPQHF. CDR3 coding DNA: TGTGCCAGCAGCTTGTCCGGGGGTAGCAATCAGCCCCAGCATTTT. The genes are TRBV5-4 and TRBJ1-5, with D possibly being TRBD1 (5 bases). Germline CDR1 reads SGHNT; CDR2 reads YYREEE (reference sequence). This CDR3 region has 15 residues. V lost 1 base and J 0 bases, leaving 8 bases between the germline ends. The whole variable domain, remainder taken from reference TRBV5-4 and TRBJ1-5, is ETGVTQSPTHLIKTRGQQVTLRCSSQSGHNTVSWYQQALGQGPQFIFQYYREEENGRGNFPPRFSGLQFPNYSSELNVNALELDDSALYLCASSLSGGSNQPQHFGDGTRLSIL.

The chain links TRBV12-5 to TRBJ2-7, with TRBD2 as a possible D gene (6 bases). V dropped 6 bases and J dropped 3 bases, with 18 bases sitting between them. This CDR3 is built from 15 residues. Germline-derived CDR1 and CDR2 are LGHNT and FRNRAP. This CDR3 reads CASGPVIAELYEQYF. The DNA for the CDR3 is TGTGCTAGTGGCCCCGTCATAGCGGAGCTCTACGAGCAGTACTTC.

The chain employs TRBV12-3 or TRBV12-4 and TRBJ1-2; possible D gene TRBD1, 5 bases. The V and J ends lost 6 bases and 6 bases respectively, with 8 bases between them. This CDR3 has 11 residues. CDR3 sequence: CASSPGHGYTF. The CDR3 coding sequence is TGTGCCAGCAGCCCAGGGCATGGCTACACCTTC.

The chain employs TRBV28 and TRBJ2-7, with 15 bases identical to TRBD2. Germline CDR1 and CDR2: MDHEN and SYDVKM. This CDR3 spans 16 amino acids. Trimming at V came to 7 bases and at J to 5 bases, leaving 9 bases not matched to a gene. CDR3 nucleotides: TGTGCCAGCACCCTCGGACTAGCGGGGGGGCTCGACGAGCAGTACTTC. It yields the protein CASTLGLAGGLDEQYF.

This rearrangement joins TRBV27 to TRBJ1-1; D ambiguous. Deletions cut 8 bases from V and 3 bases from J, with 13 bases between. This CDR3 region has 13 residues. Germline V lookup: CDR1 MNHEY, CDR2 SMNVEV (reference sequence). The CDR3 coding sequence is TGTGCCAGCCAAAAGCGTGGGGACACTGAAGCTTTCTTT. This encodes CASQKRGDTEAFF.

The chain has TRBV7-2 and TRBJ1-5, with D hard to call. CDR1 SGHTA and CDR2 FQGNSA come from the germline V gene. V shed 0 bases and J shed 4 bases, with 4 bases lying between them. This CDR3 has 13 residues. CDR3 region: CASSLAENQPQHF. The CDR3 DNA sequence: TGTGCCAGCAGCTTAGCAGAGAATCAGCCCCAGCATTTT.

The chain links TRBV7-2 to TRBJ1-1; D is possibly TRBD1 (5 bases). This CDR3 comprises 16 residues. The germline gives CDR1 SGHTA, CDR2 FQGNSA. Trimming pared 3 bases from V and 1 base from J, leaving 15 bases between. CDR3 residues: CASSFQAGLTNTEAFF. The CDR3 DNA follows: TGTGCCAGCAGCTTTCAAGCAGGGCTGACGAACACTGAAGCTTTCTTT.

The chain has TRBV6-2 or TRBV6-3 and TRBJ1-2; TRBD1 matches 7 bases. The CDR3 is 16 amino acids. V shed 6 bases, J shed 8 bases, and the junction held 18 bases outside the gene matches. The germline V gene encodes CDR1 MNHEY and CDR2 SVGEGT. The CDR3 sequence is CASSRSDTGAARGYTF. CDR3 bases: TGTGCCAGCAGCAGATCAGACACAGGGGCTGCTCGGGGCTACACCTTC.

This rearrangement joins TRBV5-1 to TRBJ1-3; tentative D call: TRBD1 (5 bases). V lost 4 bases, J lost 1 base, and 21 bases lay in between. From germline, CDR1 is SGHRS and CDR2 YFSETQ. The CDR3 runs to 18 residues. The CDR3 bases are TGCGCCAGCAGCGCCTACCCCCGTGACAGTTCGTCTGGAAACACCATATATTTT. Translating gives CASSAYPRDSSSGNTIYF.

The V call is TRBV7-3, the J call TRBJ1-2, with D possibly being TRBD1 (6 bases). The V and J ends lost 1 base and 4 bases respectively, with 10 bases between them. CDR1 and CDR2 from the germline V gene are SGHTA and FQGTGA. This CDR3 has 14 amino acids. Here the CDR3 reads CASSLNGGSYGYTF. The CDR3 bases are TGTGCCAGCAGCTTAAACGGGGGCTCCTATGGCTACACCTTC.

The chain combines TRBV27 with TRBJ2-1, with 10 bases fitting TRBD2. The V segment lost 6 bases and the J segment 0 bases; nucleotides outside the gene matches: 8. There are 17 residues in the CDR3. The germline gives CDR1 MNHEY, CDR2 SMNVEV (reference sequence). The CDR3, as DNA: TGTGCCAGCAGAGGACTAGCGGTCCTGAGCTCCTACAATGAGCAGTTCTTC. It translates to CASRGLAVLSSYNEQFF.

This chain connects TRBV28 to TRBJ2-1, with D perhaps matching TRBD1 or TRBD2 (5 bases each). V dropped 4 bases and J dropped 6 bases, with 7 bases sitting between them. The germline V gene encodes CDR1 MDHEN and CDR2 SYDVKM. The CDR3 loop spans 12 amino acids. CDR3 sequence reads: CASSSGRNEQFF. The CDR3 coding sequence is TGTGCCAGCAGTTCGGGACGCAATGAGCAGTTCTTC.

V and J are TRBV5-6 and TRBJ1-5; D not resolved. Germline V lookup: CDR1 SGHDT, CDR2 YYEEEE. This CDR3 is 12 amino acids long. V was pared by 0 bases and J by 4 bases, with 2 bases between. The CDR3 DNA is TGTGCCAGCAGCTTGGTAAATCAGCCCCAGCATTTT. Translation gives CASSLVNQPQHF.

This rearrangement joins TRBV29-1 to TRBJ2-2, with D possibly matching TRBD1 (5 bases). Trimming removed 7 bases from V and 6 bases from J, with 27 bases in between. The germline CDR1 and CDR2 sequences are SQVTM and ANQGSEA. This CDR3 has 17 amino acids. The CDR3 loop reads CSDFLRGAGYRPGELFF. As DNA, the CDR3 is TGCAGCGATTTTCTAAGGGGTGCAGGGTACCGGCCCGGGGAGCTGTTTTTT.

J is TRBJ2-7 and V is TRBV12-5; the D gene is possibly TRBD1 (6 bases). The germline V gene encodes CDR1 LGHNT and CDR2 FRNRAP. V was trimmed by 0 bases and J by 3 bases, leaving 12 bases between them. The CDR3 runs to 15 residues. CDR3 nucleotide sequence: TGTGCTAGTGGTTTGGTACCAACAGGGATCTACGAGCAGTACTTC. Residues: CASGLVPTGIYEQYF.

CDR3 residues: CASSQNWVEGQPQHF. Written as DNA, the CDR3 is TGTGCCAGCAGCCAAAACTGGGTAGAAGGTCAGCCCCAGCATTTT. The chain has TRBV3-1 (or the pseudogene TRBV3-2) and TRBJ1-5; D not resolved. Germline assignment: CDR1 LGHDT and CDR2 YNNKEL (reference sequence). V dropped 2 bases and J dropped 6 bases, with 14 bases sitting between them. The CDR3 contains 15 residues.

The gene calls are TRBV27 and TRBJ2-5; 7 bases match TRBD1. The V segment lost 6 bases and the J segment 4 bases; nucleotides outside the gene matches: 5. CDR1 and CDR2 (germline): MNHEY, SMNVEV (reference sequence). The CDR3 has 13 amino acids. The CDR3 DNA reads as TGTGCCAGCAGAACCGCAGGGGGAGAGACCCAGTACTTC. Encoded protein: CASRTAGGETQYF.

The chain recombines TRBV7-9 with TRBJ1-1; no clear D. The V gene lost 6 bases and the J gene lost 0 bases, with 8 bases spanning the gap. The CDR3 loop spans 13 amino acids. Germline loops: CDR1 SEHNR, CDR2 FQNEAQ (reference sequence). The CDR3 DNA is TGTGCCAGCAGTTCCGAGATGAACACTGAAGCTTTCTTT. Amino acids: CASSSEMNTEAFF.